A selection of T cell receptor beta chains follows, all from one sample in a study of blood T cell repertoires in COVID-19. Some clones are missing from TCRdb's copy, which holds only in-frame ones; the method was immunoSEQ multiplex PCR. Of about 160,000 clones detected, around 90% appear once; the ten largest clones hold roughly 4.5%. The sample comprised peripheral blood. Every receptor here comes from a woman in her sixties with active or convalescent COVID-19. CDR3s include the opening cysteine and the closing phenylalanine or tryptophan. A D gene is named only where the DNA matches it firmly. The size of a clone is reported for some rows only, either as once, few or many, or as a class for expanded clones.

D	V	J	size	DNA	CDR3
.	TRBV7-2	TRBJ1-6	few	TGTGCCAGCAGCTTAGCTGGGCAGGGCCTGAATTCACCCCTCCACTTT	CASSLAGQGLNSPLHF
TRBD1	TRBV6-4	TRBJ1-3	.	TGTGCCAGGACAGGGTTTGGAAACACCATATATTTT	CARTGFGNTIYF
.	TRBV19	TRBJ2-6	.	TGTGCCAGTAGTCCGAGTTTTCGCTCTGGGGCCAACGTCCTGACTTTC	CASSPSFRSGANVLTF
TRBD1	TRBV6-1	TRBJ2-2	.	TGTGCCAGCAGTGAAGCCGGTACAGGGGTCACCGGGGAGCTGTTTTTT	CASSEAGTGVTGELFF
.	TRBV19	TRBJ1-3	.	TGTGCCAGTAAAGGGGACACCATATATTTT	CASKGDTIYF
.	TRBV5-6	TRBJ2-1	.	TGTGCCAGCAGCTACGGGAACAATGAGCAGTTCTTC	CASSYGNNEQFF
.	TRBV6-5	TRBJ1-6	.	TGTGCCAGCAGCCCCGTGGGGAGTTCACCCCTCCACTTT	CASSPVGSSPLHF
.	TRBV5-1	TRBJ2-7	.	TGCGCCAGCAGCTTGGGTTCCAATCCCGAGCAGTACTTC	CASSLGSNPEQYF
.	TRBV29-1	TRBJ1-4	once	TGCAGCGTTGGTGGGGCGGGGAATGAAAAACTGTTTTTT	CSVGGAGNEKLFF
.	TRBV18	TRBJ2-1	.	TGTGCCAGCTCCCCGGGGAGTGAGCAGTTCTTC	CASSPGSEQFF
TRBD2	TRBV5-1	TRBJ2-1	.	TGCGCCAGCAGCTTAGGCGGGGGACCCTACAATGAGCAGTTCTTC	CASSLGGGPYNEQFF
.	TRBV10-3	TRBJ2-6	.	TGTGCCATCAGTGGTCCGGGGGCTGGGGCCAACGTCCTGACTTTC	CAISGPGAGANVLTF